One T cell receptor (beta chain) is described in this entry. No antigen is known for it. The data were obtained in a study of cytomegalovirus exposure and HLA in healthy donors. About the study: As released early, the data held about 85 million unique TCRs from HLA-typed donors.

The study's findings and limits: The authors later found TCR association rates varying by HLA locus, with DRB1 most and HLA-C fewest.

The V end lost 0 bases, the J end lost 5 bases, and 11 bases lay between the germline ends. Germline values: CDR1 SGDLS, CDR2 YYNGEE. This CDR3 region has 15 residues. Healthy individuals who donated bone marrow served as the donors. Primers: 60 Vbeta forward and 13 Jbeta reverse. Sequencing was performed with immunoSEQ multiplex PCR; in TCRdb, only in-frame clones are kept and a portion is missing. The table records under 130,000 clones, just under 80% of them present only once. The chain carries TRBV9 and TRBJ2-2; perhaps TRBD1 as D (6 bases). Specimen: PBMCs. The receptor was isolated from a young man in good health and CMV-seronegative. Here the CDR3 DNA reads TGTGCCAGCAGCGTAGATGGACAGCAAACCGGGGAGCTGTTTTTT. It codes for CASSVDGQQTGELFF. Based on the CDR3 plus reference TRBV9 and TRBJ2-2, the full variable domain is DSGVTQTPKHLITATGQRVTLRCSPRSGDLSVYWYQQSLDQGLQFLIQYYNGEERAKGNILERFSAQQFPDLHSELNLSSLELGDSALYFCASSVDGQQTGELFFGEGSRLTVL.